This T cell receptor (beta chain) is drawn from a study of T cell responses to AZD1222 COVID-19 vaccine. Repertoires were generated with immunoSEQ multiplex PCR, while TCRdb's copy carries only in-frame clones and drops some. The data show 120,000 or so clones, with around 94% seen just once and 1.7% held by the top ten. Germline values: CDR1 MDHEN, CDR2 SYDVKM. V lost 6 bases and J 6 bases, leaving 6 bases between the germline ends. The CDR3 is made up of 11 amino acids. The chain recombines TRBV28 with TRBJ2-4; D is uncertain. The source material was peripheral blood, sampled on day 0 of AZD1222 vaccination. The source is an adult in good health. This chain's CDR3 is CASSRGNIQYF. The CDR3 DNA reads TGTGCCAGCAGCCGCGGAAACATTCAGTACTTC.